This T cell receptor (beta chain) was captured by sequencing in a study of blood T cell repertoires in COVID-19. Turning to the study itself: The United States, Italy and Spain were the sources of the acute and convalescent COVID-19 samples. The analysed material was cDNA or gDNA that came from T cells, B-cell-depleted T cells, or PBMCs.

This clone was seen only once. The table came from immunoSEQ multiplex PCR; TCRdb's copy has only in-frame clones and leaves some out. The profile shows 130,000 to 150,000 clones, approximately 86% of them singletons. The material sequenced was peripheral blood. This TCR derives from a woman in her 40s with active or convalescent COVID-19.

Here the CDR3 reads CASSIDREGYQPQHF. The CDR3 DNA sequence: TGTGCCAGTAGTATCGACAGGGAAGGGTACCAGCCCCAGCATTTT. The chain recombines TRBV19 with TRBJ1-5; 7 bases match TRBD1. Germline-derived CDR1 and CDR2 are LNHDA and SQIVND (reference sequence). The CDR3 length is 15 residues. V shed 3 bases and J 7 bases; nucleotides not matched to a gene: 9.